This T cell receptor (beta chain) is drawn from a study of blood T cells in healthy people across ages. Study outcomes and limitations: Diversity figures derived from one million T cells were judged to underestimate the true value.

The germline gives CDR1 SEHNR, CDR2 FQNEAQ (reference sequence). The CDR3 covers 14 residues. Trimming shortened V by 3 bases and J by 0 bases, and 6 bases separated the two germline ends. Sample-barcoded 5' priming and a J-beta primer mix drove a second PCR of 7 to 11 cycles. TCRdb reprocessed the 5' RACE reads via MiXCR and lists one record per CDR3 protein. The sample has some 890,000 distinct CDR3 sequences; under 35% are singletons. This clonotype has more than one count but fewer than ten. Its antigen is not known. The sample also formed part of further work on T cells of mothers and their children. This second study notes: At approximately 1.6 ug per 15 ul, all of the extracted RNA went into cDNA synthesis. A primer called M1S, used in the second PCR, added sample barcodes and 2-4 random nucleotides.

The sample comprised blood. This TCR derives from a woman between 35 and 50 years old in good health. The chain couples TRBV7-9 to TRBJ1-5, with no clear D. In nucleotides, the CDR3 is TGTGCCAGCAGCTTCTCCTATAGCAATCAGCCCCAGCATTTT. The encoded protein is CASSFSYSNQPQHF.